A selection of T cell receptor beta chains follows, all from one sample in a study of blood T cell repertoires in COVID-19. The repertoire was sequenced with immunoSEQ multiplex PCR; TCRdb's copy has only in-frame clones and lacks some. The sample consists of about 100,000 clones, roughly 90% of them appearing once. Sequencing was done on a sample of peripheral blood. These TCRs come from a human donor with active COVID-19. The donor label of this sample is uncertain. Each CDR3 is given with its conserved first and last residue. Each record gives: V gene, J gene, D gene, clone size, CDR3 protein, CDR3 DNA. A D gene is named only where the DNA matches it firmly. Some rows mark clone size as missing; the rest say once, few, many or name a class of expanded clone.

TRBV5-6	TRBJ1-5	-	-	CASSLVGDNQPQHF	TGTGCCAGCAGCTTGGTGGGAGACAATCAGCCCCAGCATTTT
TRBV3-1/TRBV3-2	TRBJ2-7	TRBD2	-	CASSPLAGGRYEQYF	TGTGCCAGCAGCCCACTAGCGGGGGGGCGCTACGAGCAGTACTTC
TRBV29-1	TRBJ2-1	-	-	CSVTGGATYNEQFF	TGCAGCGTTACCGGCGGGGCCACCTACAATGAGCAGTTCTTC
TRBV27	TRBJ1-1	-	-	CASSSYTEAFF	TGTGCCAGCAGTTCTTACACTGAAGCTTTCTTT
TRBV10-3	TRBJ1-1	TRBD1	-	CAISESGGGLDTEAFF	TGTGCCATCAGTGAGTCAGGGGGCGGGTTGGACACTGAAGCTTTCTTT
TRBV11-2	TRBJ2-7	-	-	CASSTLDSYEQYF	TGTGCCAGCAGCACCCTGGACAGCTACGAGCAGTACTTC
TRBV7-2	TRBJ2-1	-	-	CASSTYARGRGNEQFF	TGTGCCAGCAGCACCTACGCCAGGGGACGAGGCAATGAGCAGTTCTTC
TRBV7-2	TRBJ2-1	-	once	CASSLTRDNYNEQFF	TGTGCCAGCAGCTTAACTCGGGACAACTACAATGAGCAGTTCTTC
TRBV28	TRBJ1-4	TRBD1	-	CASSSPGQGATNEKLFF	TGTGCCAGCAGTTCACCGGGACAGGGGGCGACTAATGAAAAACTGTTTTTT
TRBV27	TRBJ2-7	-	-	CASSLVGTGYEQYF	TGTGCCAGCAGTTTAGTAGGTACGGGCTACGAGCAGTACTTC
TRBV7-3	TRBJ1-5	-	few	CASSPPPAGAYNQPQHF	TGTGCCAGCAGCCCACCCCCGGCAGGGGCTTACAATCAGCCCCAGCATTTT
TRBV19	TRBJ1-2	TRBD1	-	CASSIQTGGYGYTF	TGTGCCAGTAGTATCCAGACAGGGGGCTATGGCTACACCTTC
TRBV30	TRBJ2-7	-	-	CAWSEGGTYEQYF	TGTGCCTGGAGTGAAGGCGGAACCTACGAGCAGTACTTC
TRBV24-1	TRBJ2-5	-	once	CATSDGPGGLFQETQYF	TGTGCCACCAGTGATGGGCCAGGGGGGCTATTTCAAGAGACCCAGTACTTC
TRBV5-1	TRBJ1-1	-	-	CASSSAGLAQNTEAFF	TGCGCCAGCAGCTCGGCGGGTCTGGCGCAGAACACTGAAGCTTTCTTT
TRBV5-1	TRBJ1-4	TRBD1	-	CASSSGYRGVEEKLFF	TGCGCCAGCAGCTCAGGATACAGGGGAGTAGAGGAAAAACTGTTTTTT
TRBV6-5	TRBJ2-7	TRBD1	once	CASSYSKGGLGYEQYF	TGTGCCAGCAGTTACTCGAAAGGGGGCCTTGGGTACGAGCAGTACTTC
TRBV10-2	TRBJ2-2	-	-	CASRSGNTNTGELFF	TGCGCCAGCAGGTCAGGGAACACGAACACCGGGGAGCTGTTTTTT
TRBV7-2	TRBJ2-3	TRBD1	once	CASSKQGADTQYF	TGTGCCAGCAGCAAACAGGGGGCAGATACGCAGTATTTT
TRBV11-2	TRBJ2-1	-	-	CASSLALPGGEQFF	TGTGCCAGCAGCTTAGCCCTCCCTGGCGGGGAGCAGTTCTTC
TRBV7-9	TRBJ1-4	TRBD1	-	CASSLDRGRANEKLFF	TGTGCCAGCAGCTTAGACAGGGGTAGGGCTAATGAAAAACTGTTTTTT
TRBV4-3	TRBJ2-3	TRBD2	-	CASSQGTSGGDTQYF	TGCGCCAGCAGCCAGGGAACTAGCGGGGGTGATACGCAGTATTTT
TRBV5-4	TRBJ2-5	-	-	CASSPVYQETQYF	TGTGCCAGCAGCCCTGTGTACCAAGAGACCCAGTACTTC
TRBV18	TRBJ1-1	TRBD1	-	CASSPDRGVPRTEAFF	TGTGCCAGCTCACCCGACAGGGGGGTTCCGCGCACTGAAGCTTTCTTT
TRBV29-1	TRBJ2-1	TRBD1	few	CSVVTQDRGLLHNEQFF	TGCAGCGTCGTAACCCAAGACAGGGGTCTACTGCACAATGAGCAGTTCTTC
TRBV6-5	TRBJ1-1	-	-	CASSYSFDSKNTEAFF	TGTGCCAGCAGTTACTCTTTCGACAGCAAGAACACTGAAGCTTTCTTT
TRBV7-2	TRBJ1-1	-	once	CASSLSRTGPGTTEAFF	TGTGCCAGCAGCTTATCAAGAACAGGGCCCGGAACCACTGAAGCTTTCTTT
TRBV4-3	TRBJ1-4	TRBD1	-	CASSQERGQGNEKLFF	TGCGCCAGCAGCCAAGAAAGGGGACAGGGGAATGAAAAACTGTTTTTT
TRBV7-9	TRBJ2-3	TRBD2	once	CASSSGTSGASDTQYF	TGTGCCAGCAGCTCAGGGACTAGCGGGGCGTCAGATACGCAGTATTTT
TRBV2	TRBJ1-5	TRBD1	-	CASRGDSSNQPQHF	TGTGCCAGCAGGGGGGACAGCAGCAATCAGCCCCAGCATTTT
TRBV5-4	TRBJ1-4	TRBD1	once	CASSSTTGMNEKLFF	TGTGCCAGCAGCTCCACGACAGGGATGAATGAAAAACTGTTTTTT
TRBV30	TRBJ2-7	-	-	CAWKYGGGEQYF	TGTGCCTGGAAGTATGGAGGTGGCGAGCAGTACTTC
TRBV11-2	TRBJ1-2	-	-	CASSPGLTYGYTF	TGTGCCAGCAGCCCGGGACTGACATATGGCTACACCTTC
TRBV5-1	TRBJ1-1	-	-	CASSINPGRAEAFF	TGCGCCAGCAGTATTAACCCCGGCCGGGCTGAAGCTTTCTTT
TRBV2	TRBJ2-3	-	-	CASREIDRPRDTQYF	TGTGCCAGCAGGGAAATAGACAGGCCTCGAGATACGCAGTATTTT
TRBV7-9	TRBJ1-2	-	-	CASSTDSHGNYGYTF	TGTGCCAGCAGCACAGACAGTCACGGTAACTATGGCTACACCTTC
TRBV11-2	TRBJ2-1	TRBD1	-	CASSLITGAANEQFF	TGTGCCAGCAGCTTAATAACAGGGGCGGCCAATGAGCAGTTCTTC
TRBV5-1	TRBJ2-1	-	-	CASSLGAYSSYNEQFF	TGCGCCAGCAGCTTGGGCGCGTACTCCTCCTACAATGAGCAGTTCTTC
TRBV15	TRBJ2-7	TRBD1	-	CATSATGQGLSYEQYF	TGTGCCACCAGCGCCACCGGACAGGGCCTCTCCTACGAGCAGTACTTC
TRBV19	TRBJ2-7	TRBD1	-	CASSDGTGVIYEQYF	TGTGCCAGTAGCGATGGGACAGGAGTTATCTACGAGCAGTACTTC
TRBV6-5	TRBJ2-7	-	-	CASRENIIDEQYF	TGTGCCAGCAGGGAGAACATTATCGACGAGCAGTACTTC
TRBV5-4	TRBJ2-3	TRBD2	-	CASSLWVAGPSTDTQYF	TGTGCCAGCAGCTTGTGGGTAGCGGGACCAAGCACAGATACGCAGTATTTT
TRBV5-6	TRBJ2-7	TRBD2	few	CASSLVISGGFNEQYF	TGTGCCAGCAGCTTGGTCATAAGCGGGGGATTTAACGAGCAGTACTTC
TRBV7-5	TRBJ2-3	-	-	CARSLARQGCTDTQYF	TGTGCCAGAAGCTTAGCCCGACAGGGCTGCACAGATACGCAGTATTTT
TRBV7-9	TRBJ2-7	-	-	CASSLSLSGFYEQYF	TGTGCCAGCAGCTTAAGCCTCTCGGGGTTCTACGAGCAGTACTTC